The sequence of this T cell receptor (beta chain) was determined in a study of CD8+ T cells in alopecia areata. The treatment here: oral pan-JAK inhibitor, 5-10 mg twice daily. RNA extraction and reverse transcription yielded cDNA as sequencing template. The protocol was immunoSEQ multiplex PCR, while the TCRdb copy is restricted to in-frame clones and leaves out a portion. The table records about 220,000 clones, 50% to 60% of them present only once. Sequencing used CD4+ T cells sorted from blood, obtained at week 4, from a patient treated with tofacitinib. The source of this sequence is a human donor with alopecia areata.

CDR3 sequence (DNA): TGTGCCAGCAGCCCCCCAGGCCAACTCTATGGCTACACCTTC. It encodes CASSPPGQLYGYTF. V gene TRBV7-9 combines with J gene TRBJ1-2; no definite D call. The germline gives CDR1 SEHNR, CDR2 FQNEAQ (reference sequence). Trimming removed 5 bases from V and 4 bases from J, with 14 bases in between. This CDR3 region has 14 residues.